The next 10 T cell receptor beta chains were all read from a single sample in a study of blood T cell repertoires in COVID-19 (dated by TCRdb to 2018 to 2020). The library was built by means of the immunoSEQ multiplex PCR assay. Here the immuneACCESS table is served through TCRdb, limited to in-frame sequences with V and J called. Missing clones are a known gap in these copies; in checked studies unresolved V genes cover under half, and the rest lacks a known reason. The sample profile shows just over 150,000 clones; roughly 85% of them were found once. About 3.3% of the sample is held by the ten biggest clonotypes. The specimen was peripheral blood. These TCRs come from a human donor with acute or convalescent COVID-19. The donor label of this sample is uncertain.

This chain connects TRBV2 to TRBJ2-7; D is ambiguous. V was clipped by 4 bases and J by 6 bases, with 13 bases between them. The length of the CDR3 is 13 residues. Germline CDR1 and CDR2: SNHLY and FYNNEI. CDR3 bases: TGTGCCAGCAGTGTAAGGCCCCGCGGCGAGCAGTACTTC. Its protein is CASSVRPRGEQYF.

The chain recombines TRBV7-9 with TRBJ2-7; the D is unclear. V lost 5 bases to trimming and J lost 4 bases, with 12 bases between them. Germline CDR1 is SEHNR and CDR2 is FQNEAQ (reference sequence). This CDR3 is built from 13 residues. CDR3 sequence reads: CASSKAGPYEQYF. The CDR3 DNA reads TGTGCCAGCAGCAAGGCAGGTCCTTACGAGCAGTACTTC.

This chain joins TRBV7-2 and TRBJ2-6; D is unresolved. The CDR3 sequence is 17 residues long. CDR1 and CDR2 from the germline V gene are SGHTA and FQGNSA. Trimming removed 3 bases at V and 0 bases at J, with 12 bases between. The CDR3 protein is CASSLLTGFSGANVLTF. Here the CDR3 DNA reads TGTGCCAGCAGCTTGTTGACTGGGTTCTCTGGGGCCAACGTCCTGACTTTC.

The CDR3 nucleotides read TGTGCCAGCAGTTTCGGGATCAGCCAGCCCCAGCATTTT. Its protein product is CASSFGISQPQHF. The rearrangement joins TRBV12-3 or TRBV12-4 to TRBJ1-5, with unresolved D. The CDR3 covers 13 residues. Trimming shortened V by 3 bases and J by 7 bases, and 10 bases separated the two germline ends.

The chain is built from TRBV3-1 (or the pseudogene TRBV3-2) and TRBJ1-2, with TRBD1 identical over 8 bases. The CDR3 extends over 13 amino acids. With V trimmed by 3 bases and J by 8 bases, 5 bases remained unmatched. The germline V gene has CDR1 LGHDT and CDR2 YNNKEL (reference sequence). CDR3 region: CASSHTDRGGYTF. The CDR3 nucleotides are TGTGCCAGCAGCCATACCGACAGGGGAGGCTACACCTTC.

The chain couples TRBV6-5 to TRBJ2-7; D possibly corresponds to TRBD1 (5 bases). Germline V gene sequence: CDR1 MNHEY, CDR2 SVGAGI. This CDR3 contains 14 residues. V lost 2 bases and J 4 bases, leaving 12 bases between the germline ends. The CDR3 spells CASSYGAGMYEQYF. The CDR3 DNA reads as TGTGCCAGCAGTTACGGGGCAGGGATGTACGAGCAGTACTTC.

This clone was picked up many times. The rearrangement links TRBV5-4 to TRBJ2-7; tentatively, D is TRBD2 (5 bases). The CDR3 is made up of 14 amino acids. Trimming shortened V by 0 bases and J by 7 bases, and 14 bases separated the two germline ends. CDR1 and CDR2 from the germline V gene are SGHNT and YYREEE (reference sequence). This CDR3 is CASSLGGAGGEQYF. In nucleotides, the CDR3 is TGTGCCAGCAGCTTGGGGGGAGCCGGTGGGGAGCAGTACTTC.

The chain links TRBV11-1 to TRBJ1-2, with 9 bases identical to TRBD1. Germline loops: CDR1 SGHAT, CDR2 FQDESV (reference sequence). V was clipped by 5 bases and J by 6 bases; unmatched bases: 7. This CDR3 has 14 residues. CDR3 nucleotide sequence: TGTGCCAGCAGCGCCCGGGACAGGGTTGATGGCTACACCTTC. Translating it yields CASSARDRVDGYTF.

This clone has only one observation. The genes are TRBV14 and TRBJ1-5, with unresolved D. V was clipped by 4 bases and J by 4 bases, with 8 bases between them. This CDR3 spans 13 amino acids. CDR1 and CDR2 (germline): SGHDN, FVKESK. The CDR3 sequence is CASSRRENQPQHF. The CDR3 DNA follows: TGTGCCAGCAGCCGAAGGGAGAATCAGCCCCAGCATTTT.

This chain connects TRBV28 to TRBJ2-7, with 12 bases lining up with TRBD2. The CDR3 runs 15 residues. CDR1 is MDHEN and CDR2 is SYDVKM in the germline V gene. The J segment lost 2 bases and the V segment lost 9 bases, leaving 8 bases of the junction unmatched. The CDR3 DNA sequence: TGTGCCAGTCTACTAGCGGGGGGCTCTCCCTACGAGCAGTACTTC. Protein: CASLLAGGSPYEQYF.